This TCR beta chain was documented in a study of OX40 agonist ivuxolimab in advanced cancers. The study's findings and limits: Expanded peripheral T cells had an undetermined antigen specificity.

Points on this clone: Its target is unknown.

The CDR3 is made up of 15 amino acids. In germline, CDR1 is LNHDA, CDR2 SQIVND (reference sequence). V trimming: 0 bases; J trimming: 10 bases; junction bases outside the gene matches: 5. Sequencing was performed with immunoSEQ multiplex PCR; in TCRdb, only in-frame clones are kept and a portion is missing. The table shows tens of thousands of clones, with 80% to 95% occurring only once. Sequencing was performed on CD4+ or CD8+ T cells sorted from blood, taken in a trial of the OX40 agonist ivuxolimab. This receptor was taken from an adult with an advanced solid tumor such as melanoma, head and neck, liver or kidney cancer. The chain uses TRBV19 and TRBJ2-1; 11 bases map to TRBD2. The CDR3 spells CASSIDRASGREQFF. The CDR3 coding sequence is TGTGCCAGTAGTATAGATCGGGCTAGCGGGAGGGAGCAGTTCTTC.